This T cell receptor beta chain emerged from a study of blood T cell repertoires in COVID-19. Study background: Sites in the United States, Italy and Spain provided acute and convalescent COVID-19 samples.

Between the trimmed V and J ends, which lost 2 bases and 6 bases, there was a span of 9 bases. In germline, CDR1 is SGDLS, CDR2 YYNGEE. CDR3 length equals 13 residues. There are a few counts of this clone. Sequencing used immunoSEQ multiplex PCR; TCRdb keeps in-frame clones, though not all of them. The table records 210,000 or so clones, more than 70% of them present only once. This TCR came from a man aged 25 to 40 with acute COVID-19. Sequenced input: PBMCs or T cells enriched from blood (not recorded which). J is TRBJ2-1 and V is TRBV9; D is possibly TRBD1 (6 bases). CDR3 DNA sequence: TGTGCCAGCAGCGTGTCAGGGGTCAATGAGCAGTTCTTC. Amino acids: CASSVSGVNEQFF.